Listed below are T cell receptor beta chains from one sample, sequenced in a study of technical replicates of blood from several donors. Some clones are missing from TCRdb's copy, which holds only in-frame ones; the method was immunoSEQ multiplex PCR. In the table there are tens of thousands of clones, 93% of which are singletons. The sample taken for sequencing was T cells isolated from PBMCs. These receptors originate from a human donor in good health. Both conserved end residues are part of each CDR3. D genes are given only for firm matches. Expanded clones get a size class; other rows say once, few or many, or leave the size out.

D gene	J gene	clone size	V gene	CDR3 DNA	CDR3 protein
NA	TRBJ1-5	NA	TRBV15	TGTGCCACCAGCAAGGGACTAGATAGCAATCAGCCCCAGCATTTT	CATSKGLDSNQPQHF
TRBD1	TRBJ1-1	NA	TRBV5-4	TGTGCCAGCAGAAGTGACAGGGGGCGGTCTGAAGCTTTCTTT	CASRSDRGRSEAFF
NA	TRBJ2-7	NA	TRBV27	TGTGCCAGCAGTTTCGGTTACGGGGCCTACGAGCAGTACTTC	CASSFGYGAYEQYF
TRBD2	TRBJ2-7	few	TRBV7-6	TGTGCCAGCAGCTCACATTCGGGACTAGGCTACGAGCAGTACTTC	CASSSHSGLGYEQYF
NA	TRBJ1-2	NA	TRBV4-1	TGCGCCAGCAGCCAAAGTCCAGACTATGGCTACACCTTC	CASSQSPDYGYTF
TRBD1	TRBJ1-2	NA	TRBV7-8	TGTGCCAGCAGCTTTTATACAGGGGGGAGCGATGGCTACACCTTC	CASSFYTGGSDGYTF
NA	TRBJ1-2	NA	TRBV7-9	TGTGCCAGCAGCCACCCCAGTCATCCCTACACCTTC	CASSHPSHPYTF
TRBD1	TRBJ2-6	NA	TRBV4-1	TGCGCCAGCAGCCAACGGGACAGCACCTCTGGGGCCAACGTCCTGACTTTC	CASSQRDSTSGANVLTF
NA	TRBJ1-5	NA	TRBV9	TGTGCCAGCAGCGTAGCCGGGGTCAGAAATCAGCCCCAGCATTTT	CASSVAGVRNQPQHF
NA	TRBJ2-7	NA	TRBV11-2	TGTGCCAGCAGCTTAGGACCGGAGGGGCGCTACGAGCAGTACTTC	CASSLGPEGRYEQYF
TRBD1	TRBJ2-3	NA	TRBV28	TGTGCCAGCAGTTTAGCCGGGACAGGGGTCGCAGATACGCAGTATTTT	CASSLAGTGVADTQYF
NA	TRBJ2-2	NA	TRBV30	TGTGCCTGGACGACAGCCGCGAACACCGGGGAGCTGTTTTTT	CAWTTAANTGELFF
NA	TRBJ1-1	NA	TRBV11-2	TGTGCCAGCAGCCTCAAGACAGATGAAGCTTTCTTT	CASSLKTDEAFF
NA	TRBJ2-7	NA	TRBV19	TGTGCCAGTAGTCCCACAGCGACAGGCGGGCGCTACTTC	CASSPTATGGRYF
TRBD1	TRBJ2-7	NA	TRBV7-2	TGTGCCAGCAGCTCGCGACCGGTGGGACAGCGAGACAACTACGAGCAGTACTTC	CASSSRPVGQRDNYEQYF
NA	TRBJ2-6	NA	TRBV9	TGTGCCAGCAGCGTAGGGCAGGGGACCTCTGGGGCCAACGTCCTGACTTTC	CASSVGQGTSGANVLTF
TRBD2	TRBJ2-2	NA	TRBV27	TGTGCCAGCAGTTCCCCCGGGACTAGAAGCACCGGGGAGCTGTTTTTT	CASSSPGTRSTGELFF
TRBD1	TRBJ2-5	NA	TRBV10-1	TGCGCCAGCAGTGAGGATAAGGGGACAGGGGAGACCCAGTACTTC	CASSEDKGTGETQYF
TRBD1	TRBJ2-7	NA	TRBV11-2	TGTGCCAGCAGCACGGGACAGGGTTACGAGCAGTACTTC	CASSTGQGYEQYF
TRBD1	TRBJ1-1	NA	TRBV5-4	TGTGCCAGCAGCCAAGGACAGGGGGTGATCACTGAAGCTTTCTTT	CASSQGQGVITEAFF
NA	TRBJ1-6	NA	TRBV5-6	TGTGCCAGCAGCCCAGCGGGACATGCAATTTCACCCCTCCACTTT	CASSPAGHAISPLHF
TRBD1	TRBJ2-5	NA	TRBV25-1	TGTGCCAGCACCTACACAGGGGTTGTCCAGTACTTC	CASTYTGVVQYF
NA	TRBJ2-7	once	TRBV2	TGTGCCAGCAGCGGCTACGAGCAGTACTTC	CASSGYEQYF
NA	TRBJ1-1	NA	TRBV7-8	TGTGCCAGCAGCTTAGGGACAGCCTACACTGAAGCTTTCTTT	CASSLGTAYTEAFF
TRBD2	TRBJ2-2	NA	TRBV5-4	TGTGCCAGCAGCGATGTTGTGGGGACTAGCGCCTCGCCGCGGGAGCTGTTTTTT	CASSDVVGTSASPRELFF
NA	TRBJ1-6	NA	TRBV5-5	TGTGCCAGCAGCCGACTCGTGGGCTCCTATAATTCACCCCTCCACTTT	CASSRLVGSYNSPLHF
NA	TRBJ2-7	NA	TRBV11-2	TGTGCCAGCAGACCCCCCCAGGGTTCCTACGAGCAGTACTTC	CASRPPQGSYEQYF
NA	TRBJ1-2	NA	TRBV19	TGTGCCAGTAGTATGAGGATTAACTATAACTATGGCTACACCTTC	CASSMRINYNYGYTF
NA	TRBJ1-1	NA	TRBV30	TGTGCCTGGAGCGACAGTCCGAACACTGAAGCTTTCTTT	CAWSDSPNTEAFF
NA	TRBJ2-5	NA	TRBV7-6	TGTGCCAGCAGCCCACCTGGCGGGACCCAGTACTTC	CASSPPGGTQYF
NA	TRBJ2-2	NA	TRBV19	TGTGCCAGTAGTAGTCTAGGGGGAGCGAACACCGGGGAGCTGTTTTTT	CASSSLGGANTGELFF
TRBD2	TRBJ2-3	NA	TRBV12-5	TGTGCTAGTGGTCCAGGACTAGCGAGGATGGATACGCAGTATTTT	CASGPGLARMDTQYF
NA	TRBJ1-1	NA	TRBV30	TGTGCCTGGAGTCCAAGAGACAGTGAAGCTTTCTTT	CAWSPRDSEAFF
NA	TRBJ2-7	NA	TRBV7-9	TGTGCCAGCAGCTTTACCTACGAGCAGTACTTC	CASSFTYEQYF
TRBD1	TRBJ1-1	once	TRBV10-3	TGTGCCATCAGTGAGTCGTCTGACAGGGTGGATGTTGAAGCTTTCTTT	CAISESSDRVDVEAFF
TRBD1	TRBJ2-7	NA	TRBV6-1	TGTGCCAGCAGCCAGGACAGGGGGAACGAGCAGTACTTC	CASSQDRGNEQYF
TRBD2	TRBJ2-3	NA	TRBV13	TGTGCCAGCAGCGTCCTAGCGGTCACAGATACGCAGTATTTT	CASSVLAVTDTQYF
NA	TRBJ1-2	NA	TRBV7-8	TGTGCCAGCAGCCCCACCCCGGGACAACGGCGCTACACCTTC	CASSPTPGQRRYTF
TRBD1	TRBJ1-3	NA	TRBV5-4	TGTGCCAGCAGCTTGGGCGGGACAGGGGGAAACACCATATATTTT	CASSLGGTGGNTIYF
TRBD2	TRBJ2-1	NA	TRBV30	TGTGCCTGGATACCCAACCGGGGGGGCTTCTACAATGAGCAGTTCTTC	CAWIPNRGGFYNEQFF
TRBD1	TRBJ1-2	NA	TRBV18	TGTGCCAGCTCACCACCGACAGGGGCCTATGGCTACACCTTC	CASSPPTGAYGYTF
NA	TRBJ1-6	NA	TRBV5-1	TGCGCCAGCAGCCAATTTTCGGACACGCAAAATTCACCCCTCCACTTT	CASSQFSDTQNSPLHF
TRBD1	TRBJ1-2	NA	TRBV11-2	TGTGCCAGCAGCCCTTCTGGGACAGCCTATGGCTACACCTTC	CASSPSGTAYGYTF
TRBD1	TRBJ1-5	NA	TRBV10-2	TGCGCCAGCAGTGACTACGGACAGGGCGGTCAGCCCCAGCATTTT	CASSDYGQGGQPQHF
NA	TRBJ2-1	NA	TRBV6-6	TGTGCCAGCAGTTACGAGGTGATCTCCTACAATGAGCAGTTCTTC	CASSYEVISYNEQFF
TRBD1	TRBJ1-5	NA	TRBV10-2	TGCGCCAGCAGTGATAGGACAGGGGGAAATAGCAATCAGCCCCAGCATTTT	CASSDRTGGNSNQPQHF
TRBD1	TRBJ1-2	NA	TRBV27	TGTGCCAGCAGTTTATTCCGGACAGGGTCGAAAAACTATGGCTACACCTTC	CASSLFRTGSKNYGYTF
TRBD1	TRBJ1-1	NA	TRBV4-2	TGTGCCAGCAGCCAGCCCTCGGCAGGGGGCAATACTGAAGCTTTCTTT	CASSQPSAGGNTEAFF
TRBD1	TRBJ1-2	NA	TRBV6-6	TGTGCCAGCAGTACGGGACAGAACTATGGCTACACCTTC	CASSTGQNYGYTF
NA	TRBJ2-2	NA	TRBV5-5	TGTGCCAGCAGCCCCCAACTCACCGGGGAGCTGTTTTTT	CASSPQLTGELFF
NA	TRBJ2-5	NA	TRBV5-1	TGCGCCAGCAGCCCCCGGTACTTACAAGAGACCCAGTACTTC	CASSPRYLQETQYF